Sequencing of this TCR beta chain was carried out in a study of shared clonotypes between healthy human individuals. This clone was observed a few times. Profiling relied on immunoSEQ multiplex PCR, and the TCRdb table lists in-frame clones only, not all of them. Among 2 million to 2.5 million clones listed, 85% to 95% were seen once. V shed 3 bases and J 5 bases; nucleotides not matched to a gene: 5. Germline CDR1 is SGHTA and CDR2 is FQGNSA. The CDR3 is 14 amino acids. The specimen was naive CD4+ T cells from PBMCs. Subset noted: CD45RA+ positively selected. The clonotype comes from a man in his late teens or twenties in good health. Some clones in this sample may be carry-over from other donors' samples. The V gene is TRBV7-2, the J gene TRBJ1-1; 8 positions agree with TRBD1. The CDR3: CASSLLDRVTEAFF. CDR3 DNA sequence: TGTGCCAGCAGCTTGTTGGACAGGGTTACTGAAGCTTTCTTT.